These T cell receptor beta chains were read from a single sample in a study of blood T cell repertoires in COVID-19. Only in-frame clones appear in the TCRdb table, and some are missing; sequencing was by immunoSEQ multiplex PCR. The sample records some 110,000 clones, around nine tenths being singletons. Sequencing input: peripheral blood. The receptor set was obtained from a human donor with active COVID-19. The donor label of this sample is uncertain. CDR3s leave out the opening cysteine and the closing phenylalanine or tryptophan. Fields, in order: J gene, V gene, CDR3 protein.

>TRBJ1-2|TRBV7-2
ASSEGGKGDGYT
>TRBJ1-3|TRBV28
ASSRQGVRNTIY
>TRBJ1-4|TRBV23-1
ASSQKQGAEKLF
>TRBJ2-2|TRBV9
ASSAGTGWAGELF
>TRBJ1-5|TRBV2
ASTSSGTGDQPQH
>TRBJ2-1|TRBV28
ASSVASGGNPYNEQF
>TRBJ2-5|TRBV2
ATRLAGGGETQY
>TRBJ2-7|TRBV18
ASSPGTDLSYEQY
>TRBJ2-2|TRBV29-1
SGARGGELF
>TRBJ1-6|TRBV19
ASSIGTGGSYNSPLH
>TRBJ1-6|TRBV5-1
ASSLQGSSPLH
>TRBJ1-2|TRBV7-6
ASSQRLGQGLTYGYT
>TRBJ2-7|TRBV28
ASRTRDSLDSYEQY
>TRBJ2-6|TRBV3-1/TRBV3-2
ASSQEGRGVSSGANVLT
>TRBJ1-5|TRBV19
ASSITQVKQPQH
>TRBJ2-2|TRBV14
ASSRRQGVMNTGELF
>TRBJ2-3|TRBV27
ASSFRGGSPTDTQY
>TRBJ2-7|TRBV7-2
ASSQYRTSGIFYEQY
>TRBJ1-2|TRBV9
ASSVAGRGKNYGYT
>TRBJ2-1|TRBV9
ASSVETGSLFDEQF
>TRBJ2-7|TRBV5-1
ASSLASYEQY
>TRBJ2-3|TRBV7-2
ASSLVGAGGPGDTQY
>TRBJ1-5|TRBV3-1/TRBV3-2
ASSQEGSGACYSNQPQH
>TRBJ2-4|TRBV5-1
ASSLPGGELAKNIQY
>TRBJ1-2|TRBV6-5
ASSYLGVYGYT
>TRBJ1-1|TRBV6-2/TRBV6-3
ASSATGGTEAF
>TRBJ2-7|TRBV28
ASSPWDRGEQY
>TRBJ1-3|TRBV6-5
ASRATDRAGNTIY
>TRBJ2-3|TRBV5-1
ASSPGLAADTQY
>TRBJ1-2|TRBV7-9
ASSLGGDGYT
>TRBJ2-1|TRBV28
ATYYREGVQF
>TRBJ2-1|TRBV5-1
ASSPLSPYNEQF
>TRBJ1-1|TRBV5-4
ASSLDGGNTEAF
>TRBJ1-1|TRBV6-2/TRBV6-3
ASSYSGRTNRNTEAF
>TRBJ1-3|TRBV3-1/TRBV3-2
ASSQAGTGPLHSGNTIY
>TRBJ1-3|TRBV7-9
ASSGGTGRNTIY
>TRBJ2-6|TRBV30
AWSVGGSGANVLT
>TRBJ2-7|TRBV6-5
ASSLGTGGYEQY
>TRBJ2-1|TRBV19
ASSPGSYTYNEQF
>TRBJ1-5|TRBV27
ASRTGGNQPQH
>TRBJ2-3|TRBV27
ASYKRGGDGTQY
>TRBJ1-1|TRBV19
ASSISRDPNTEAF
>TRBJ1-3|TRBV30
AWTNRGWQNTIY